The 23 T cell receptor beta chains below all came from one sample that was sequenced in a study of T cells after yellow fever vaccination. TCRdb re-called the 5' RACE reads with MiXCR, one entry per CDR3 protein. The sample has about 170,000 distinct CDR3 sequences, 11% seen once; the top ten hold 36%. This specimen consisted of CD8+ T cells sorted from PBMCs, obtained 15 days after the yellow fever booster vaccination. The receptors were sampled from a man in his late teens or twenties who received the YFV17D yellow fever vaccine.

This clonotype was counted a few times. The CDR3 DNA reads as TGCGCCACCCCGCGTCTACAGTACGTC. It codes for CATPRLQYV. This chain links TRBV5-1 with TRBJ2-7; D uncertain. V shed 9 bases and J shed 10 bases, with 11 bases lying between them. Per the germline V gene, CDR1 is SGHRS and CDR2 is YFSETQ. This CDR3 contains 9 residues.

This clonotype was seen ten or more times. This chain uses TRBV5-1 with TRBJ2-3; 11 nucleotides agree with TRBD1. CDR3 size: 20 residues. The ends lost 4 bases at V and 3 bases at J; junction bases unmatched: 19. The germline V gene encodes CDR1 SGHRS and CDR2 YFSETQ. This CDR3 reads CASSPQTGTGGRAFTDTQYF. The CDR3 DNA reads TGCGCCAGCAGCCCGCAAACCGGGACAGGGGGAAGGGCGTTTACAGATACGCAGTATTTT. Together with reference TRBV5-1 and TRBJ2-3, the CDR3 gives the full variable domain: KAGVTQTPRYLIKTRGQQVTLSCSPISGHRSVSWYQQTPGQGLQFLFEYFSETQRNKGNFPGRFSGRQFSNSRSEMNVSTLELGDSALYLCASSPQTGTGGRAFTDTQYFGPGTRLTVL.

This clonotype was observed a few times. This rearrangement joins TRBV6-6 to TRBJ1-2; D is ambiguous. Per the germline V gene, CDR1 is MNHNY and CDR2 is SVGAGI (reference sequence). The length of the CDR3 is 13 residues. V shed 0 bases and J shed 4 bases, with 6 bases lying between them. CDR3 DNA sequence: TGTGCCAGCAGTTACTCGTCAGCCTATGGCTACACCTTC. It yields the protein CASSYSSAYGYTF.

The table lists this clonotype with a few counts. V gene TRBV7-3 combines with J gene TRBJ2-2, with TRBD1 identical over 10 bases. This CDR3 has 18 amino acids. J lost 0 bases, V lost 5 bases, and 9 bases had no gene match. Germline CDR1 and CDR2: SGHTA and FQGTGA. In nucleotides, the CDR3 is TGTGCCAGCAGCAGACAGGGGGCGGTCGGTCCGAACACCGGGGAGCTGTTTTTT. This sequence encodes CASSRQGAVGPNTGELFF.

This clonotype appeared a few times. The genes are TRBV4-3 and TRBJ2-5; D is unclear. V lost 2 bases and J lost 5, with 18 bases in between. Germline V lookup: CDR1 LGHNA, CDR2 YSLEER. The CDR3 is made up of 16 amino acids. In nucleotides, the CDR3 is TGCGCCAGCAGCCAATGGGGTAGTTCGGGCTTGGAGACCCAGTACTTC. Translated, it gives CASSQWGSSGLETQYF.

This clonotype was observed many times. This chain joins TRBV27 and TRBJ2-7; TRBD1 matches 10 bases. The V segment lost 1 base and the J segment 4 bases; nucleotides outside the gene matches: 10. This CDR3 spans 17 amino acids. The germline gives CDR1 MNHEY, CDR2 SMNVEV (reference sequence). CDR3 DNA sequence: TGTGCCAGCAGTTTATTCGCGTGGGACAGGGGCTCGTACGAGCAGTACTTC. Encoded protein: CASSLFAWDRGSYEQYF.

This clonotype was seen a handful of times. The chain couples TRBV27 to TRBJ1-1; perhaps TRBD1 as D (5 bases). The CDR3 is 11 residues long. Per germline, CDR1 MNHEY and CDR2 SMNVEV (reference sequence). Trimming cost V 8 bases and J 11 bases, with 15 bases left between them. The chain's CDR3 is CASVTAGGAFF. As DNA, the CDR3 is TGTGCCAGCGTAACGGCGGGGGGTGCTTTCTTT.

The chain carries TRBV4-3 and TRBJ2-5; no clear D gene. This CDR3 has 13 amino acids. Per the germline V gene, CDR1 is LGHNA and CDR2 is YSLEER. Between the trimmed V and J ends, which lost 3 bases and 7 bases, there was a span of 12 bases. The chain's CDR3 is CASSHTRAGTQYF. The CDR3 DNA reads TGCGCCAGCAGCCATACCCGCGCCGGGACCCAGTACTTC.

V and J are TRBV6-6 and TRBJ1-2; D is uncertain. Trimming cost V 5 bases and J 5 bases, with 6 bases left between them. The germline V gene encodes CDR1 MNHNY and CDR2 SVGAGI (reference sequence). The CDR3 has 11 residues. The CDR3 loop reads CASSRDYGYTF. The DNA of the CDR3 is TGTGCCAGCAGTCGTGATTATGGCTACACCTTC.

This clonotype showed up just a few times. The chain is built from TRBV7-2 and TRBJ2-4, with 8 bases matching TRBD2. V was clipped by 2 bases and J by 12 bases; unmatched bases: 9. The V gene's germline CDR1 is SGHTA and CDR2 FQGNSA. This CDR3 has 14 amino acids. The CDR3 protein is CASSLRLAGANQYF. The CDR3 region has the DNA TGTGCCAGCAGCTTAAGGCTAGCGGGCGCCAATCAGTACTTC.

The J gene is TRBJ1-5, the V gene TRBV3-1; D ambiguous. V was pared by 4 bases and J by 3 bases, with 10 bases between. The CDR3 covers 14 residues. Germline loops: CDR1 LGHDT, CDR2 YNNKEL (reference sequence). The CDR3 spells CASSREGVNQPQHF. Here the CDR3 DNA reads TGTGCCAGCAGCCGCGAGGGTGTCAATCAGCCCCAGCATTTT.

This clonotype was recorded many times. This CDR3 is CASSPLGSNYGYTF. The CDR3 DNA sequence: TGTGCCAGCAGCCCGCTGGGGTCTAACTATGGCTACACCTTC. The chain couples TRBV28 to TRBJ1-2, with no clear D. The CDR3 has 14 amino acids. Trimming stripped 6 bases from V and 0 bases from J, with 11 bases between. Germline V CDR1 and CDR2: MDHEN, SYDVKM.

The chain recombines TRBV12-5 with TRBJ2-2, with 8 bases aligning to TRBD2. This CDR3 spans 16 amino acids. From germline, CDR1 is LGHNT and CDR2 FRNRAP. The ends lost 6 bases at V and 3 bases at J; junction bases unmatched: 9. The chain's CDR3 is CASGSYSGDYTGELFF. CDR3 in DNA: TGTGCTAGTGGATCTTATAGCGGGGACTACACCGGGGAGCTGTTTTTT.

The chain uses TRBV4-1 and TRBJ2-6, with 9 bases aligning to TRBD1. The V and J ends lost 2 bases and 3 bases, in that order; junction bases with no gene match: 2. The CDR3 length is 16 residues. Germline assignment: CDR1 MGHRA and CDR2 YSYEKL. This CDR3 is CASSQLDRGGANVLTF. CDR3 DNA: TGCGCCAGCAGCCAACTGGACAGGGGTGGGGCCAACGTCCTGACTTTC.

The chain couples TRBV11-2 to TRBJ2-7; no definite D call. Germline CDR1 reads SGHAT; CDR2 reads FQNNGV. The CDR3 has 13 amino acids. Trimming stripped 1 base from V and 3 bases from J, with 7 bases between. The CDR3 nucleotides read TGTGCCAGCAGCTTAGTTGGGGACTACGAGCAGTACTTC. Its translation is CASSLVGDYEQYF.

This clonotype was detected ten times or more. In nucleotides, the CDR3 is TGTGCCAGCAGTCGTGGACAGGGTTACGAGCAGTACTTC. Translation: CASSRGQGYEQYF. The chain joins TRBV6-2 or TRBV6-3 to TRBJ2-7; TRBD1 matches 8 bases. The CDR3 covers 13 residues. V dropped 5 bases and J dropped 4; count of bases not matched to a gene: 4. Germline V gene data show CDR1 as MNHEY and CDR2 as SVGEGT.

J is TRBJ2-1 and V is TRBV6-2 or TRBV6-3; 9 bases match TRBD2. Unmatched junction bases numbered 11, after V lost 6 bases and J lost 5 bases. Germline CDR1 is MNHEY and CDR2 is SVGEGT. The CDR3 spans 16 residues. The CDR3, as DNA: TGTGCCAGCAGCCTCTCCCTAGCGGGGTTACACAATGAGCAGTTCTTC. It encodes CASSLSLAGLHNEQFF.

The rearrangement links TRBV27 to TRBJ1-6; D is unresolved. Germline lookup yields CDR1 MNHEY and CDR2 SMNVEV (reference sequence). Deletions cut 3 bases from V and 8 bases from J, with 8 bases between. The CDR3 consists of 13 residues. The CDR3 nucleotides are TGTGCCAGCAGTTTGCGGTCTGATTCACCCCTCCACTTT. This codes for CASSLRSDSPLHF.

This clonotype was seen a handful of times. The chain is built from TRBV4-3 and TRBJ1-1, with D possibly matching TRBD1 (6 bases). V lost 0 bases to trimming and J lost 7 bases, with 12 bases between them. Germline CDR1 reads LGHNA; CDR2 reads YSLEER. The CDR3 totals 14 residues. CDR3 DNA sequence: TGCGCCAGCAGCCAAGATCTTGTCAGGGGTGAAGCTTTCTTT. Translation gives CASSQDLVRGEAFF.

The chain joins TRBV12-3 or TRBV12-4 to TRBJ1-5; maybe TRBD1 (6 bases). This CDR3 has 14 residues. The V end lost 7 bases, the J end lost 6 bases, and 16 bases lay between the germline ends. CDR3 region: CASTRRGGVQPQHF. CDR3 coding DNA: TGTGCCAGCACGCGCAGGGGAGGTGTTCAGCCCCAGCATTTT.

This clonotype appeared many times. The rearrangement joins TRBV4-2 to TRBJ1-1; tentative D call: TRBD1 (5 bases). Looked up from germline, CDR1 is LGHNA and CDR2 is YNFKEQ. This CDR3 spans 12 amino acids. V lost 2 bases and J lost 6, with 7 bases in between. Here the CDR3 DNA reads TGTGCCAGCAGCCAAACAGGCGCTGAAGCTTTCTTT. Its translation: CASSQTGAEAFF.

The chain couples TRBV12-3 or TRBV12-4 to TRBJ2-2, with D maybe TRBD1 (7 bases). The germline V and J ends were trimmed by 8 bases and 5 bases, with 12 bases remaining between them. The length of the CDR3 is 13 residues. CDR3 loop: CASDREATGELFF. CDR3 DNA sequence: TGTGCCAGCGACAGGGAGGCGACCGGGGAGCTGTTTTTT.

This clonotype was observed a handful of times. V usage is TRBV7-3 and J usage is TRBJ1-2, with D possibly being TRBD1 (5 bases). CDR1 and CDR2 from the germline V gene are SGHTA and FQGTGA. The CDR3 spans 15 residues. V lost 5 bases to trimming and J lost 5 bases, with 18 bases between them. The CDR3, as DNA: TGTGCCAGCAGCCTTGTTGGTGGGGCAGGGTATGGCTACACCTTC. It encodes CASSLVGGAGYGYTF.